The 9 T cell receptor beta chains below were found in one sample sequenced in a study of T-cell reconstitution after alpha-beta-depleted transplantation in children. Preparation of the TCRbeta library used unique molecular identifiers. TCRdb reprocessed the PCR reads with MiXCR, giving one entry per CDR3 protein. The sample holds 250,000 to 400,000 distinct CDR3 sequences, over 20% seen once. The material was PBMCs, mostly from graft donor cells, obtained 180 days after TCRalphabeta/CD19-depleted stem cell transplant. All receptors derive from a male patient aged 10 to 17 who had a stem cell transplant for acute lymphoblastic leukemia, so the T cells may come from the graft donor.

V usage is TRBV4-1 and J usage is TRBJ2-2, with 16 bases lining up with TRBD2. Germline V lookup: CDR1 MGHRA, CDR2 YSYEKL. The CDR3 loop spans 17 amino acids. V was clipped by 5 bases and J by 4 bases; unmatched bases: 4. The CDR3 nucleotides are TGCGCCAGCAGCGGGACTAGCGGGAGGGCCATCACCGGGGAGCTGTTTTTT. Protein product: CASSGTSGRAITGELFF.

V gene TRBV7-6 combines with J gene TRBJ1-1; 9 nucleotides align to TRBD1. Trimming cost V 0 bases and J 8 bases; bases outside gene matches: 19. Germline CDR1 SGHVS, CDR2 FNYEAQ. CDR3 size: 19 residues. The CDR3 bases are TGTGCCAGCAGCTTAGCCCTTCGATTTGGGACAGGGACCCGTTTCGAAGCTTTCTTT. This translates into CASSLALRFGTGTRFEAFF.

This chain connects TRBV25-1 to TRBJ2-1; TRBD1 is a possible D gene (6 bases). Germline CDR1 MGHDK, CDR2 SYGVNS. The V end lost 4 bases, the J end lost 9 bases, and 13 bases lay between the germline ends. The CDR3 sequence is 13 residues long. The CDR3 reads CASSGQGLGEQFF. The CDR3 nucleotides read TGTGCCAGCAGTGGGCAGGGGCTGGGTGAGCAGTTCTTC.

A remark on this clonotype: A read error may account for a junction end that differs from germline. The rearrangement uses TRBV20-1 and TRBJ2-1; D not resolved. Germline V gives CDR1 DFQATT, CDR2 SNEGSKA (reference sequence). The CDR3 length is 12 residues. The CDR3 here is CSAVPNLNEQSF. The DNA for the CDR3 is TGCAGTGCGGTTCCAAACCTCAATGAGCAGTCCTTC.

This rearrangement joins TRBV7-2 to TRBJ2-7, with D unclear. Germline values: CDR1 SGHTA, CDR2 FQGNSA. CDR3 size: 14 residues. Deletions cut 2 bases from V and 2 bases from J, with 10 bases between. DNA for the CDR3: TGTGCCAGCAGCTTATCTCCGGGCGCCTACGAGCAGTACTTC. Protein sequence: CASSLSPGAYEQYF.

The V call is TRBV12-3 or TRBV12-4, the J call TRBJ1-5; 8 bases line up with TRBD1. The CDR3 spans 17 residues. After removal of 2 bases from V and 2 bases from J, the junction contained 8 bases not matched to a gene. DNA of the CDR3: TGTGCCAGCAGTTTAAGGGCAGGGGGCTGGGGCAATCAGCCCCAGCATTTT. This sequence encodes CASSLRAGGWGNQPQHF.

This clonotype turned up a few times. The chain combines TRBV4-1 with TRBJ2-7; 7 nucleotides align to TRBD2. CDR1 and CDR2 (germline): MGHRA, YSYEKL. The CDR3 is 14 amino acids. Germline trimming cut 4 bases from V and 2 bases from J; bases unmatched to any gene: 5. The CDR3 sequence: CASSPWEGTYEQYF. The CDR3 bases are TGCGCCAGCAGCCCCTGGGAGGGTACCTACGAGCAGTACTTC.

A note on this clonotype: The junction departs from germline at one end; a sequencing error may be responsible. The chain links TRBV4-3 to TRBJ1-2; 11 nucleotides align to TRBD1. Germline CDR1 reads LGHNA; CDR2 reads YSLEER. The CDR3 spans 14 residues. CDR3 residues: CPSSKGTGGYGYTF. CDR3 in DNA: TGCCCCAGCAGCAAAGGGACAGGGGGCTATGGCTACACCTTC.

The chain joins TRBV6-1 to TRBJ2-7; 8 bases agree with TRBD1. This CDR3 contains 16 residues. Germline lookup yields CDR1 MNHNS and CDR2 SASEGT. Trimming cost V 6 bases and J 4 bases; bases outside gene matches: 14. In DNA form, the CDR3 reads TGTGCCAGCAGAGCCGCCGGGACAGGCAAACATTACGAGCAGTACTTC. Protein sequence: CASRAAGTGKHYEQYF.